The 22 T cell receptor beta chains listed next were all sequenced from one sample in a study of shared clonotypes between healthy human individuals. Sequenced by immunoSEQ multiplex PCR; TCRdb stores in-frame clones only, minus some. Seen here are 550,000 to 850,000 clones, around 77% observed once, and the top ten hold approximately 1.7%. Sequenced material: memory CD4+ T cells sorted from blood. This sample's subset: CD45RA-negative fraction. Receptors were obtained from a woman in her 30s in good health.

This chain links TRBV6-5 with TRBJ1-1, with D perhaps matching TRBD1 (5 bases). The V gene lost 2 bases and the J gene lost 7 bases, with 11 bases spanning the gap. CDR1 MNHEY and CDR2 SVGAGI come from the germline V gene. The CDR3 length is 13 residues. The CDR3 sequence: CASSYGTPSEAFF. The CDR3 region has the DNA TGTGCCAGCAGTTACGGGACGCCCAGTGAAGCTTTCTTT.

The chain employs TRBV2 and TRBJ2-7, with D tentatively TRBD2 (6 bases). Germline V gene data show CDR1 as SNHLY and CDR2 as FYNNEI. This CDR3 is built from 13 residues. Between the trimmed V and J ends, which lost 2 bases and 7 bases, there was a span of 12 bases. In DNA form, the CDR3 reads TGTGCCAGCAGTGAAAGTTTGGGGGGTGAGCAGTACTTC. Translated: CASSESLGGEQYF.

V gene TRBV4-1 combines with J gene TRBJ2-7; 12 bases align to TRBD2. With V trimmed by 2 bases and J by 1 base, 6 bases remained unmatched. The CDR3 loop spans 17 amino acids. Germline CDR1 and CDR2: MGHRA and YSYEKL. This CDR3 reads CASSQSTSGGLSYEQYF. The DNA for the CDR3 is TGCGCCAGCAGCCAAAGTACTAGCGGGGGGTTGTCCTACGAGCAGTACTTC.

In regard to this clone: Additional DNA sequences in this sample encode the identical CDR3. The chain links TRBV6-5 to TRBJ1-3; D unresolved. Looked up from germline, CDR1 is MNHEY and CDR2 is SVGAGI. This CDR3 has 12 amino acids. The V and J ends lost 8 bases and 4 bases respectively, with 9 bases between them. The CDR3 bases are TGTGCCAGCTTGGGTAGCGGAAACACCATATATTTT. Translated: CASLGSGNTIYF.

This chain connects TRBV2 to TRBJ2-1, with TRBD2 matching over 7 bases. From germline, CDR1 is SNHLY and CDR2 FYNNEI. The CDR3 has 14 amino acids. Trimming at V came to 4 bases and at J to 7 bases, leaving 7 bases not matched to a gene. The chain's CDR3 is CASSADGRSNEQFF. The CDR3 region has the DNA TGTGCCAGCAGTGCTGACGGGAGGAGTAATGAGCAGTTCTTC.

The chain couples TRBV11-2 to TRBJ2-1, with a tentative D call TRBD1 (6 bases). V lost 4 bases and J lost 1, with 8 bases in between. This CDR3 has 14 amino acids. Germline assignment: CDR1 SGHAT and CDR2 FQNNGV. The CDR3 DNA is TGTGCCAGCAGCTACAGGGATTCCTACAATGAGCAGTTCTTC. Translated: CASSYRDSYNEQFF.

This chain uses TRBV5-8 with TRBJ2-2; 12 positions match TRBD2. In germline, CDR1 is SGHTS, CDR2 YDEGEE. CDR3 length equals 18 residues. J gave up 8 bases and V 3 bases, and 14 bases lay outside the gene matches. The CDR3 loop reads CASSYEGLAGQARGELFF. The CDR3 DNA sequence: TGTGCCAGCAGCTATGAAGGACTAGCGGGGCAAGCCAGGGGGGAGCTGTTTTTT.

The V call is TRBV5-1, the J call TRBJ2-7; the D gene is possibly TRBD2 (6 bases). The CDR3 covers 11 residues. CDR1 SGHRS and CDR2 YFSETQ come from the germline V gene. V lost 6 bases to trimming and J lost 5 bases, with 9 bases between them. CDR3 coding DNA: TGCGCCAGCACCTGGGGGGACGAGCAGTACTTC. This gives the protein CASTWGDEQYF.

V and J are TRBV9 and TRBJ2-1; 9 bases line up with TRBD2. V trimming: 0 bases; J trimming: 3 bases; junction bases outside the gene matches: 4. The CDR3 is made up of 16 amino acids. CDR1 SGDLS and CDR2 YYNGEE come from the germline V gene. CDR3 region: CASSVGGRAVYNEQFF. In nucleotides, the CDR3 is TGTGCCAGCAGCGTAGGCGGGAGGGCCGTCTACAATGAGCAGTTCTTC. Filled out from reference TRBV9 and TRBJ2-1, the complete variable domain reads DSGVTQTPKHLITATGQRVTLRCSPRSGDLSVYWYQQSLDQGLQFLIQYYNGEERAKGNILERFSAQQFPDLHSELNLSSLELGDSALYFCASSVGGRAVYNEQFFGPGTRLTVL.

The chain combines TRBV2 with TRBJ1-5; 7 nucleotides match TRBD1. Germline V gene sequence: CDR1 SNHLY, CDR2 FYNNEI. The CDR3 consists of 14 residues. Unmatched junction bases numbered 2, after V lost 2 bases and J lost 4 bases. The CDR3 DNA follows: TGTGCCAGCAGTGAACGGGACAGAAATCAGCCCCAGCATTTT. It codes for CASSERDRNQPQHF.

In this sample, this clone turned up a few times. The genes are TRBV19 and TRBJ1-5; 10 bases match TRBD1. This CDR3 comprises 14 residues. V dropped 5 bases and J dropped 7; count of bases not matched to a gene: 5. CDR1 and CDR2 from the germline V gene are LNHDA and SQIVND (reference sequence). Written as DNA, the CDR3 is TGTGCCAGTAGTCGACAGGGGGCCTGGCAGCCCCAGCATTTT. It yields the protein CASSRQGAWQPQHF.

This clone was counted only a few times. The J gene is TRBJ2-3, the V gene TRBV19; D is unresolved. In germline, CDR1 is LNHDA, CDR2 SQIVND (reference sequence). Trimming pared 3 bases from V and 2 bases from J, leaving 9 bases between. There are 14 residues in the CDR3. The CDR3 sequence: CASSMYGPTDTQYF. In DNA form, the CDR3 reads TGTGCCAGTAGTATGTACGGCCCCACAGATACGCAGTATTTT.

The CDR3 DNA is TGTGCCAGCAGCCCGCTGGAGGGCACAGATACGCAGTATTTT. It is translated as CASSPLEGTDTQYF. The chain recombines TRBV5-4 with TRBJ2-3; D might be TRBD2 (5 bases). Germline V gene sequence: CDR1 SGHNT, CDR2 YYREEE (reference sequence). Trimming removed 4 bases at V and 1 base at J, with 10 bases between. The CDR3 contains 14 residues.

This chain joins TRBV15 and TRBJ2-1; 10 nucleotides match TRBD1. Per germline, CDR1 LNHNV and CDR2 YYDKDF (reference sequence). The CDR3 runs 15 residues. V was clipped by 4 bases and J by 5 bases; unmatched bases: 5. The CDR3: CATSTGTGVNNEQFF. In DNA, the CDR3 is TGTGCCACCAGCACCGGGACAGGGGTTAACAATGAGCAGTTCTTC.

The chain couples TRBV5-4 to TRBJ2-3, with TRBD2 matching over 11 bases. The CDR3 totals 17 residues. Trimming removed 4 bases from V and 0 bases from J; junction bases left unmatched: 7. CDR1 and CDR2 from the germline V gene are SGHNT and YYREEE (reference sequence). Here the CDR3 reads CASSAGTSGRSTDTQYF. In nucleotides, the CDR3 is TGTGCCAGCAGCGCCGGGACTAGCGGAAGGAGCACAGATACGCAGTATTTT.

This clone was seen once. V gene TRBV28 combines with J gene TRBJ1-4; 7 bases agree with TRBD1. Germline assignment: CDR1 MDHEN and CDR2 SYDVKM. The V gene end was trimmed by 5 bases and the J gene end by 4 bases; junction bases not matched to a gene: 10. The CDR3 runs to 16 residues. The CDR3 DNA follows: TGTGCCAGCAGTCCTCCTCTGGGACAGTTTAATGAAAAACTGTTTTTT. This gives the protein CASSPPLGQFNEKLFF. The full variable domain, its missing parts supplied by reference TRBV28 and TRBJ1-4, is DVKVTQSSRYLVKRTGEKVFLECVQDMDHENMFWYRQDPGLGLRLIYFSYDVKMKEKGDIPEGYSVSREKKERFSLILESASTNQTSMYLCASSPPLGQFNEKLFFGSGTQLSVL.

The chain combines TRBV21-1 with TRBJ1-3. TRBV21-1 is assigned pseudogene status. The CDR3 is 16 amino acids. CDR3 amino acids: CALHVWVADPGNTIYF. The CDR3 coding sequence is TGTGCCCTGCACGTATGGGTGGCCGACCCTGGAAACACCATATATTTT.

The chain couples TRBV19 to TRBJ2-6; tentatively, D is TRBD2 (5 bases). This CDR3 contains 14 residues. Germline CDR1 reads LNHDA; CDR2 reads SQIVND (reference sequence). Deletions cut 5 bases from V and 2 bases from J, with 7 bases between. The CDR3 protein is CASSEGAGANVLTF. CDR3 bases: TGTGCCAGTAGTGAGGGAGCTGGGGCCAACGTCCTGACTTTC. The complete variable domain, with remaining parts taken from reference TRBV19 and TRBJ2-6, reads DGGITQSPKYLFRKEGQNVTLSCEQNLNHDAMYWYRQDPGQGLRLIYYSQIVNDFQKGDIAEGYSVSREKKESFPLTVTSAQKNPTAFYLCASSEGAGANVLTFGAGSRLTVL.

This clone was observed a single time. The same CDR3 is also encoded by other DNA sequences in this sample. The DNA for the CDR3 is TGCGCCAGCAGCCCGGAGGGACAGGGTATGGGAGCTTTCTTT. Its protein product is CASSPEGQGMGAFF. The rearrangement joins TRBV5-1 to TRBJ1-1, with 9 bases fitting TRBD1. The CDR3 loop spans 14 amino acids. V gave up 4 bases and J gave up 10 bases; unmatched junction bases: 11. Germline loops: CDR1 SGHRS, CDR2 YFSETQ.

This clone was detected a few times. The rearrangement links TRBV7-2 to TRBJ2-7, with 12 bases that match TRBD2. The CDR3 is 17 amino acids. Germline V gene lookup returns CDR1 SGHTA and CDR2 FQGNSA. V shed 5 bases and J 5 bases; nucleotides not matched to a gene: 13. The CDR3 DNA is TGTGCCAGCAGCCAAGATCTACTAGCGGGAGGTGGGGACGAGCAGTACTTC. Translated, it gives CASSQDLLAGGGDEQYF.

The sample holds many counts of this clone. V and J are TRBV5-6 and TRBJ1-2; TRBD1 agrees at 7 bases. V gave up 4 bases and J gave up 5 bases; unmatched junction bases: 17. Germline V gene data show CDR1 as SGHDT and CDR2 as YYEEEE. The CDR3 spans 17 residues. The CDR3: CASSIGAGRGQFYGYTF. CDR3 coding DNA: TGTGCCAGCAGCATAGGGGCTGGTAGGGGGCAGTTTTATGGCTACACCTTC.

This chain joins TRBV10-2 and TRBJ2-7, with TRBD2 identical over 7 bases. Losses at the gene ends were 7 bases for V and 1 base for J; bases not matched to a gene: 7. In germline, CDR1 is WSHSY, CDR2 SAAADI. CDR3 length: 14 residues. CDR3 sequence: CASKSGRPSYEQYF. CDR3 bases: TGCGCCAGCAAGTCCGGGAGGCCATCCTACGAGCAGTACTTC.